This TCR beta chain was documented in a study of shared clonotypes between healthy human individuals. The data were produced by immunoSEQ multiplex PCR, yet TCRdb's version contains in-frame clones alone and is incomplete. The sample lists 2.3 million or so clones, more than 80% occurring once. The CDR3 contains 16 residues. CDR1 KGHSH and CDR2 LQKENI come from the germline V gene. V shed 3 bases and J shed 0 bases, with 11 bases lying between them. The gene calls are TRBV18 and TRBJ1-4; D is unclear. This clonotype was sampled from a young man in good health. Some clones in this sample may be carry-over from other donors' samples. The material sequenced was naive CD4+ T cells from PBMCs. Sample subset: CD45RA+ positively selected. The CDR3 region has the DNA TGTGCCAGCTCACCCGGTACGGGGACAACTAATGAAAAACTGTTTTTT. The encoded protein is CASSPGTGTTNEKLFF.